This entry is about one T cell receptor (beta chain). Its matching antigen is unknown. Researchers partitioned CD4+ cells into CD45RA+ naive and CD45RA-negative memory subsets. The data were taken from a study of shared clonotypes between healthy human individuals. Notes on the study in general: Between several donors, naive CD4 clonotypes were shared at a level of roughly 5.5%. Memory subsets generally showed lower estimated richness than naive subsets.

Some 32,000 T cell genomes, or around 0.2 ug DNA, went into the sorted-subset replicate PCRs. Profiled with immunoSEQ multiplex PCR; TCRdb holds only in-frame clones, not every one. There are about 2,500,000 clones in the sample; approximately 90% occur only once, and over 0.12% lies in the top ten. The V end was cut by 4 bases, the J end by 2 bases, with 10 bases between. The CDR3 consists of 13 residues. Per the germline V gene, CDR1 is GTSNPN and CDR2 is SVGIG (reference sequence). This sequence was found in a man between 18 and 29 years old in good health. Sequenced sample: naive CD4+ T cells sorted from blood. The subset: CD45RA+ positively selected. The chain carries TRBV30 and TRBJ2-3; no definite D call. As DNA, the CDR3 is TGTGCCTGGACTCGGGCAGACACAGATACGCAGTATTTT. This encodes CAWTRADTDTQYF. The complete variable domain, with remaining parts taken from reference TRBV30 and TRBJ2-3, reads SQTIHQWPATLVQPVGSPLSLECTVEGTSNPNLYWYRQAAGRGLQLLFYSVGIGQISSEVPQNLSASRPQDRQFILSSKKLLLSDSGFYLCAWTRADTDTQYFGPGTRLTVL.